Following are 10 T cell receptor beta chains from one sample sequenced in a study of blood T cell repertoires in COVID-19. The method was immunoSEQ multiplex PCR; TCRdb's version includes in-frame clones alone and lacks a portion of them. Seen here are 390,000 or so clones, over 75% observed once, and the top ten hold around 1%. The sequencing sample was made of PBMCs or T cells enriched from blood (not recorded which). The receptors originated from a man between 18 and 29 years old who had recovered from COVID-19.

The sample holds a few counts of this clone. The J gene is TRBJ2-3, the V gene TRBV6-2 or TRBV6-3, with 11 bases identical to TRBD2. The junction had 13 bases not matched to a gene; V was cut back by 6 bases and J by 2 bases. The CDR3 sequence is 18 residues long. Germline values: CDR1 MNHEY, CDR2 SVGEGT. The CDR3 here is CASSRDLLAGDPTDTQYF. CDR3 nucleotides: TGTGCCAGCAGCCGCGATCTACTAGCGGGGGACCCCACAGATACGCAGTATTTT.

The genes are TRBV27 and TRBJ1-3; no definite D call. The V and J ends lost 5 bases and 4 bases respectively, with 9 bases between them. From germline, CDR1 is MNHEY and CDR2 SMNVEV (reference sequence). The length of the CDR3 is 13 residues. Here the CDR3 DNA reads TGTGCCAGCAGTACAAAACAAGGAAACACCATATATTTT. It yields the protein CASSTKQGNTIYF.

The rearrangement uses TRBV7-9 and TRBJ1-6; D uncertain. V lost 10 bases and J 3 bases, leaving 7 bases between the germline ends. This CDR3 spans 12 amino acids. Germline V lookup: CDR1 SEHNR, CDR2 FQNEAQ (reference sequence). CDR3 loop: CAIQSYNSPLHF. CDR3 bases: TGTGCCATACAGAGCTATAATTCACCCCTCCACTTT.

This clone has just a few counts. The V call is TRBV30, the J call TRBJ2-1; possible D gene TRBD2, 6 bases. Germline V gene sequence: CDR1 GTSNPN, CDR2 SVGIG (reference sequence). This CDR3 comprises 13 residues. Between the trimmed V and J ends, which lost 4 bases and 6 bases, there was a span of 13 bases. The CDR3 loop is CAWKTTGSNEQFF. The CDR3 DNA reads TGTGCCTGGAAGACGACCGGGAGCAATGAGCAGTTCTTC.

The rearrangement links TRBV10-3 to TRBJ2-1; 9 bases agree with TRBD1. The CDR3 sequence is 16 residues long. CDR1 is ENHRY and CDR2 is SYGVKD in the germline V gene. Germline trimming cut 5 bases from V and 9 bases from J; bases unmatched to any gene: 14. The CDR3 DNA reads as TGTGCCATCAGTATTTCCGGGACAGGGAGGGTCGGTGAGCAGTTCTTC. The encoded protein is CAISISGTGRVGEQFF.

The rearrangement uses TRBV4-1 and TRBJ1-3; TRBD1 might be the D (6 bases). The V gene lost 1 base and the J gene lost 4 bases, with 11 bases spanning the gap. Germline V gene sequence: CDR1 MGHRA, CDR2 YSYEKL. This CDR3 contains 15 residues. The CDR3 DNA sequence: TGCGCCAGCAGCCAAGTGGCAGGGGAGGGAAACACCATATATTTT. Translated: CASSQVAGEGNTIYF.

V is TRBV19 and J is TRBJ1-6; tentatively, D is TRBD1 (5 bases). Per the germline V gene, CDR1 is LNHDA and CDR2 is SQIVND (reference sequence). The length of the CDR3 is 16 residues. Trimming pared 6 bases from V and 4 bases from J, leaving 16 bases between. CDR3 loop: CASRPDSHRYNSPLHF. The CDR3 DNA reads TGTGCCAGTAGACCAGACAGCCATCGATATAATTCACCCCTCCACTTT.

The CDR3 bases are TGTGCCAGCAGCCCAGGGAAGAACACTGAAGCTTTCTTT. As protein: CASSPGKNTEAFF. The chain recombines TRBV7-3 with TRBJ1-1; D is perhaps TRBD1 (5 bases). V dropped 5 bases and J dropped 1 base, with 8 bases sitting between them. Per the germline V gene, CDR1 is SGHTA and CDR2 is FQGTGA. This CDR3 is built from 13 residues.

The rearrangement uses TRBV29-1 and TRBJ1-4, with 10 bases fitting TRBD1. This CDR3 has 15 amino acids. CDR1 is SQVTM and CDR2 is ANQGSEA in the germline V gene. V trimming: 6 bases; J trimming: 0 bases; junction bases outside the gene matches: 4. The CDR3 protein is CSVTGTGATNEKLFF. DNA of the CDR3: TGCAGCGTCACCGGGACAGGGGCAACTAATGAAAAACTGTTTTTT.

This chain joins TRBV9 and TRBJ2-5; the match to TRBD2 covers 9 bases. The germline V gene has CDR1 SGDLS and CDR2 YYNGEE. V lost 1 base to trimming and J lost 0 bases; unmatched junction nucleotides: 4. The CDR3 consists of 16 residues. The CDR3 nucleotides are TGTGCCAGCAGCGTATTCAGCGGGGGGTACCAAGAGACCCAGTACTTC. Encoded protein: CASSVFSGGYQETQYF.